The 15 T cell receptor beta chains below come from one sample, sequenced in a study of cytomegalovirus exposure and HLA in healthy donors. PCR amplification relied on 60 Vbeta primers (plus 13 Jbeta primers). Sequencing was performed with immunoSEQ multiplex PCR; in TCRdb, only in-frame clones are kept and a portion is missing. Of 200,000 or so clones listed, more than 80% are singletons. Material: PBMCs. Receptors were obtained from a woman between 50 and 59 years old in good health and CMV-seropositive.

V gene TRBV10-3 combines with J gene TRBJ1-3, with D tentatively TRBD1 (5 bases). Germline-derived CDR1 and CDR2 are ENHRY and SYGVKD. Trimming stripped 0 bases from V and 1 base from J, with 7 bases between. The CDR3 runs 15 residues. In DNA, the CDR3 is TGTGCCATCAGTGAGTCCCAGGGATCTGGAAACACCATATATTTT. This codes for CAISESQGSGNTIYF.

The rearrangement links TRBV9 to TRBJ1-1; a weak D match, TRBD1 (6 bases). The CDR3 is 14 amino acids. V shed 4 bases and J shed 1 base, with 11 bases lying between them. Germline assignment: CDR1 SGDLS and CDR2 YYNGEE. DNA of the CDR3: TGTGCCAGCAGCCCTGCGACAGGGAACACTGAAGCTTTCTTT. This gives the protein CASSPATGNTEAFF.

In this sample, this clone turned up a few times. The chain combines TRBV5-4 with TRBJ2-3; no clear D. The CDR3 has 13 residues. CDR1 is SGHNT, CDR2 YYREEE, per germline (reference sequence). Deletions cut 0 bases from V and 4 bases from J, with 6 bases between. The CDR3 loop reads CASSLVGADTQYF. The CDR3 DNA sequence: TGTGCCAGCAGCTTGGTGGGCGCAGATACGCAGTATTTT.

The chain has TRBV21-1 and TRBJ2-1; TRBD1, as called in the table, went unchecked against the DNA. TRBV21-1 is given as a pseudogene. The CDR3 covers 13 residues. The CDR3: CAVPTEAYNEQFF. The CDR3 DNA is TGTGCCGTCCCGACAGAGGCCTACAATGAGCAGTTCTTC.

As concerns this clone: The sample holds other DNA sequences that translate to the same CDR3. The chain joins TRBV14 to TRBJ2-2, with D possibly TRBD1 on 6 matching bases. V was pared by 2 bases and J by 5 bases, with 15 bases between. Germline assignment: CDR1 SGHDN and CDR2 FVKESK. This CDR3 is built from 16 residues. The CDR3 region has the DNA TGTGCCAGCAGCCAATTTTACAGGGAGACAACCGGGGAGCTGTTTTTT. Amino acid sequence: CASSQFYRETTGELFF.

The chain recombines TRBV7-8 with TRBJ1-2, with a tentative D call TRBD1 (6 bases). The germline V gene has CDR1 SGHVS and CDR2 FQNEAQ. Trimming shortened V by 2 bases and J by 7 bases, and 14 bases separated the two germline ends. The CDR3 totals 14 residues. For the CDR3, the DNA is TGTGCCAGCAGCTTACGTACAGGGCAGGGTGGCTACACCTTC. Residues: CASSLRTGQGGYTF.

The CDR3 DNA follows: TGTGCCAGCAGTGGACTAGCGGGGGACAATGAGCAGTTCTTC. Translating gives CASSGLAGDNEQFF. The genes are TRBV27 and TRBJ2-1, with 13 bases aligning to TRBD2. Germline lookup yields CDR1 MNHEY and CDR2 SMNVEV (reference sequence). Trimming cost V 5 bases and J 5 bases; bases outside gene matches: 0. This CDR3 has 14 amino acids.

The V gene is TRBV18, the J gene TRBJ1-1, with 7 bases fitting TRBD1. Germline CDR1 reads KGHSH; CDR2 reads LQKENI. This CDR3 is built from 15 residues. Trimming took 0 bases from V and 5 from J; bases not matched to a gene: 6. For the CDR3, the DNA is TGTGCCAGCTCACCACCGGGACAGCCAATAACTGAAGCTTTCTTT. This translates into CASSPPGQPITEAFF.

This clone was picked up one time. The V and J genes are TRBV1 and TRBJ1-3; the table's TRBD1 call for D was not verified on the DNA. TRBV1 is marked as a pseudogene. The CDR3 has 15 residues. The CDR3 region has the DNA TGCACCGGGCTGGCAGGGCTAAGCTCTGGAAACACCATATATTTT. It is translated as CTGLAGLSSGNTIYF.

This sequence joins TRBV27 and TRBJ2-1; 9 nucleotides agree with TRBD2. Germline V gene sequence: CDR1 MNHEY, CDR2 SMNVEV (reference sequence). The junction had 8 bases not matched to a gene; V was cut back by 4 bases and J by 7 bases. The CDR3 has 15 amino acids. In DNA, the CDR3 is TGTGCCAGCAGTTACCCGGGACTAGCTCAGAATGAGCAGTTCTTC. It codes for CASSYPGLAQNEQFF.

The chain carries TRBV7-8 and TRBJ2-7; 8 bases fit TRBD1. CDR1 and CDR2 (germline): SGHVS, FQNEAQ. The CDR3 covers 16 residues. Trimming removed 2 bases from V and 3 bases from J; junction bases left unmatched: 9. This CDR3 is CASSLQPRGQGYEQYF. The CDR3 nucleotides read TGTGCCAGCAGCTTACAACCCAGGGGGCAAGGCTACGAGCAGTACTTC.

This sequence joins TRBV19 and TRBJ1-1, with D unresolved. This CDR3 comprises 16 residues. Per the germline V gene, CDR1 is LNHDA and CDR2 is SQIVND (reference sequence). Deletions cut 2 bases from V and 4 bases from J, with 17 bases between. The CDR3 region is CASSISPVRSTTEAFF. The CDR3 DNA follows: TGTGCCAGTAGTATAAGCCCCGTGCGGAGTACCACTGAAGCTTTCTTT.

This rearrangement joins TRBV11-2 to TRBJ2-1; D unresolved. The germline V gene has CDR1 SGHAT and CDR2 FQNNGV. This CDR3 region has 13 residues. The ends were cut back, 5 bases at V and 4 bases at J, with 9 bases in the middle. The CDR3 here is CASSPDIYNEQFF. DNA of the CDR3: TGTGCCAGCAGCCCTGACATATACAATGAGCAGTTCTTC. The variable domain in full, completed from reference TRBV11-2 and TRBJ2-1, reads EAGVAQSPRYKIIEKRQSVAFWCNPISGHATLYWYQQILGQGPKLLIQFQNNGVVDDSQLPKDRFSAERLKGVDSTLKIQPAKLEDSAVYLCASSPDIYNEQFFGPGTRLTVL.

This clone occurred a few times. The CDR3 reads CASSHARLKNIQYF. For the CDR3, the DNA is TGCGCCAGCAGTCACGCCAGACTGAAAAACATTCAGTACTTC. This sequence joins TRBV23-1 and TRBJ2-4, with D unresolved. TRBV23-1 has ORF status, its function being uncertain. The V end lost 3 bases, the J end lost 4 bases, and 10 bases lay between the germline ends. The CDR3 is 14 amino acids.

In its sample, this clone was seen once. The chain links TRBV30 to TRBJ2-7; the match to TRBD2 covers 9 bases. V was pared by 5 bases and J by 3 bases, with 11 bases of the junction left unmatched. Looked up from germline, CDR1 is GTSNPN and CDR2 is SVGIG (reference sequence). The length of the CDR3 is 15 residues. CDR3 protein: CAWGPGLAGLYEQYF. CDR3 DNA sequence: TGTGCCTGGGGCCCAGGGCTAGCGGGGCTCTACGAGCAGTACTTC.